The source of this T cell receptor beta chain is a study of T cell changes during pregnancy in multiple sclerosis. This CDR3 has 15 amino acids. Losses at the gene ends were 4 bases for V and 7 bases for J; bases not matched to a gene: 9. The V gene's germline CDR1 is MNHNS and CDR2 SASEGT. Method: immunoSEQ multiplex PCR; TCRdb's copy keeps in-frame clones and lacks some. This table holds some 27,000 clones, roughly nine tenths found once. V usage is TRBV6-1 and J usage is TRBJ2-7; 11 bases map to TRBD2. The sequencing here drew on CD4+ T cells from peripheral blood mononuclear cells, taken in the first trimester of pregnancy. The TCR sequence derives from a female donor in good health, enrolled as a control in a pregnancy study. The DNA of the CDR3 is TGTGCCAGCAGTGCACTAGCGGGAGTCCTAGGAGAGCAGTACTTC. Amino acid sequence: CASSALAGVLGEQYF.